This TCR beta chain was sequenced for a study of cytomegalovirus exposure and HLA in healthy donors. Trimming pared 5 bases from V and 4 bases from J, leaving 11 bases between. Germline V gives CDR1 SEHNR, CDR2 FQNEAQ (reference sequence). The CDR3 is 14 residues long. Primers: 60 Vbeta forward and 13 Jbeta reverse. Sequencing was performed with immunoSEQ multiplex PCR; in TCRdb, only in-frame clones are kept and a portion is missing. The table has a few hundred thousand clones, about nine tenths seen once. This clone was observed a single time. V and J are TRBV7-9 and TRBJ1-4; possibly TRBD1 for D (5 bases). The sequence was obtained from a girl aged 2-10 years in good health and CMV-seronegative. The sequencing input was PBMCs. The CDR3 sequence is CASSKTAFNEKLFF. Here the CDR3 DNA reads TGTGCCAGCAGCAAGACAGCTTTTAATGAAAAACTGTTTTTT.